Below, 27 T cell receptor beta chains from the same sample are listed, as sequenced in a study of OX40 agonist ivuxolimab in advanced cancers. The repertoire was sequenced with immunoSEQ multiplex PCR; TCRdb's copy has only in-frame clones and lacks some. The table lists approximately 70,000 clones, about 82% of them singletons, with under 7.5% in the top ten. Specimen: CD4+ or CD8+ T cells sorted from blood, collected in a trial of the OX40 agonist ivuxolimab. The receptors shown here come from an adult with an advanced solid tumor such as melanoma, head and neck, liver or kidney cancer.

This chain joins TRBV5-6 and TRBJ1-3; D is ambiguous. V was pared by 0 bases and J by 1 base, with 2 bases between. Germline CDR1 reads SGHDT; CDR2 reads YYEEEE. The CDR3 has 13 residues. CDR3 bases: TGTGCCAGCAGCTTGGGATCTGGAAACACCATATATTTT. Amino acid sequence: CASSLGSGNTIYF.

The genes are TRBV30 and TRBJ2-1, with 7 nucleotides matching TRBD2. This CDR3 spans 13 amino acids. Germline CDR1 GTSNPN, CDR2 SVGIG (reference sequence). Trimming cost V 4 bases and J 6 bases; bases outside gene matches: 6. The CDR3: CAWNRAGSNEQFF. The CDR3, as DNA: TGTGCCTGGAACCGAGCGGGGAGCAATGAGCAGTTCTTC.

CDR3 sequence: CASSLGRTARNEKLFF. In nucleotides, the CDR3 is TGTGCCAGCAGCTTAGGGCGGACAGCGAGGAATGAAAAACTGTTTTTT. The gene calls are TRBV7-9 and TRBJ1-4, with D possibly being TRBD1 (6 bases). The CDR3 length is 16 residues. Germline-derived CDR1 and CDR2 are SEHNR and FQNEAQ (reference sequence). Trimming pared 1 base from V and 5 bases from J, leaving 14 bases between.

The chain carries TRBV25-1 and TRBJ2-7; no reliable D call. The germline V gene encodes CDR1 MGHDK and CDR2 SYGVNS. Trimming removed 6 bases from V and 2 bases from J, with 11 bases in between. The CDR3 is made up of 13 amino acids. The CDR3 DNA follows: TGTGCCAGCAGACCCGTGGCAGCCTACGAGCAGTACTTC. It specifies CASRPVAAYEQYF.

The chain recombines TRBV5-1 with TRBJ2-5; 7 nucleotides line up with TRBD2. J was trimmed by 4 bases and V by 0 bases; bases with no gene match: 6. The CDR3 runs 15 residues. Germline V lookup: CDR1 SGHRS, CDR2 YFSETQ. The CDR3 reads CASSLEGGLGETQYF. CDR3 DNA sequence: TGCGCCAGCAGCTTGGAGGGAGGGTTAGGAGAGACCCAGTACTTC.

The count of this clone is one. The chain has TRBV6-1 and TRBJ2-5; D is possibly TRBD2 (5 bases). CDR1 is MNHNS, CDR2 SASEGT, per germline. This CDR3 spans 15 amino acids. Trimming cost V 7 bases and J 5 bases, with 20 bases left between them. This chain's CDR3 is CASTTEGFERETQYF. The CDR3 DNA sequence: TGTGCCAGCACCACCGAGGGCTTTGAGCGGGAGACCCAGTACTTC.

CDR3 protein: CASSVGQGAGYGYTF. The CDR3 nucleotides read TGTGCCAGCAGCGTAGGGCAGGGGGCAGGATATGGCTACACCTTC. V usage is TRBV9 and J usage is TRBJ1-2, with 8 nucleotides matching TRBD1. Germline V lookup: CDR1 SGDLS, CDR2 YYNGEE. Trimming took 0 bases from V and 5 from J; bases not matched to a gene: 6. The CDR3 is 15 amino acids.

This chain joins TRBV5-1 and TRBJ2-4; 12 bases align to TRBD1. V gave up 2 bases and J gave up 1 base; unmatched junction bases: 10. Looked up from germline, CDR1 is SGHRS and CDR2 is YFSETQ. The CDR3 has 19 amino acids. CDR3 DNA: TGCGCCAGCAGCTTAGAACCCGGGACAGGGGGCTCGGCCAAAAACATTCAGTACTTC. Protein sequence: CASSLEPGTGGSAKNIQYF.

This chain uses TRBV7-9 with TRBJ2-3, with 9 bases aligning to TRBD1. CDR1 and CDR2 (germline): SEHNR, FQNEAQ (reference sequence). CDR3 length: 15 amino acids. V shed 4 bases, J shed 0 bases, and the junction held 2 bases outside the gene matches. CDR3 protein: CASSSQGASTDTQYF. The CDR3 DNA reads as TGTGCCAGCAGCTCACAGGGGGCTAGCACAGATACGCAGTATTTT.

This chain links TRBV14 with TRBJ2-1, with 12 bases aligning to TRBD2. With V trimmed by 1 base and J by 0 bases, 10 bases remained unmatched. The CDR3 runs 20 residues. Germline CDR1 reads SGHDN; CDR2 reads FVKESK. The DNA for the CDR3 is TGTGCCAGCAGCCAAGCCCTGGGACTAGCGGGTTACAGCTCCTACAATGAGCAGTTCTTC. Its translation: CASSQALGLAGYSSYNEQFF. The whole variable domain, remainder taken from reference TRBV14 and TRBJ2-1, is EAGVTQFPSHSVIEKGQTVTLRCDPISGHDNLYWYRRVMGKEIKFLLHFVKESKQDESGMPNNRFLAERTGGTYSTLKVQPAELEDSGVYFCASSQALGLAGYSSYNEQFFGPGTRLTVL.

This clone was detected only once. The chain joins TRBV2 to TRBJ1-4; no reliable D call. The CDR3 contains 14 residues. The V end was cut by 6 bases, the J end by 0 bases, with 8 bases between. Germline CDR1 SNHLY, CDR2 FYNNEI. The CDR3 DNA sequence: TGTGCCAGCAGAGCCCAGTCAACTAATGAAAAACTGTTTTTT. Its translation is CASRAQSTNEKLFF.

The chain joins TRBV19 to TRBJ2-7, with 7 bases lining up with TRBD1. CDR1 and CDR2 (germline): LNHDA, SQIVND (reference sequence). V was clipped by 5 bases and J by 4 bases; unmatched bases: 8. CDR3 length equals 14 residues. The CDR3 DNA follows: TGTGCCAGTAGTCTCCGGGACAGCACGTACGAGCAGTACTTC. This encodes CASSLRDSTYEQYF. Together with reference TRBV19 and TRBJ2-7, the CDR3 gives the full variable domain: DGGITQSPKYLFRKEGQNVTLSCEQNLNHDAMYWYRQDPGQGLRLIYYSQIVNDFQKGDIAEGYSVSREKKESFPLTVTSAQKNPTAFYLCASSLRDSTYEQYFGPGTRLTVT.

The chain employs TRBV18 and TRBJ1-6; D is unclear. The germline CDR1 and CDR2 sequences are KGHSH and LQKENI. V was clipped by 3 bases and J by 0 bases, with 12 bases between them. CDR3 size: 17 residues. Here the CDR3 DNA reads TGTGCCAGCTCACCCGCGGACTACAGCTCCTATAATTCACCCCTCCACTTT. Amino acid sequence: CASSPADYSSYNSPLHF.

The chain links TRBV30 to TRBJ1-2; D might be TRBD1 (5 bases). The CDR3 is 13 residues long. Germline CDR1 and CDR2: GTSNPN and SVGIG (reference sequence). V dropped 3 bases and J dropped 6 bases, with 14 bases sitting between them. CDR3 sequence: CAWSAGHGDGYTF. CDR3 coding DNA: TGTGCCTGGAGCGCAGGGCATGGGGATGGCTACACCTTC.

The CDR3 loop is CASSARTGYGYTF. In DNA, the CDR3 is TGTGCCAGCAGCGCGAGGACCGGCTATGGCTACACCTTC. The chain links TRBV7-9 to TRBJ1-2, with D unclear. V was pared by 5 bases and J by 4 bases, with 11 bases between. Per germline, CDR1 SEHNR and CDR2 FQNEAQ (reference sequence). CDR3 length: 13 amino acids.

The chain recombines TRBV7-2 with TRBJ1-1; TRBD1 is a possible D gene (6 bases). Trimming removed 5 bases from V and 4 bases from J, with 14 bases in between. The CDR3 consists of 14 residues. Per germline, CDR1 SGHTA and CDR2 FQGNSA. The CDR3, as DNA: TGTGCCAGCAGCCCAAGGAGGGGGAGCACTGAAGCTTTCTTT. Protein sequence: CASSPRRGSTEAFF.

The table lists this clone with a few counts. V is TRBV4-2 and J is TRBJ2-1, with D perhaps TRBD2 (6 bases). CDR1 is LGHNA and CDR2 is YNFKEQ in the germline V gene. The CDR3 has 15 residues. With 2 bases removed from V and 7 bases from J, the gap between germline ends came to 15 bases. In DNA, the CDR3 is TGTGCCAGCAGCCAAACCGGAGGGCGGGAAAATGAGCAGTTCTTC. Its protein is CASSQTGGRENEQFF.

This sequence joins TRBV6-4 and TRBJ2-2, with D uncertain. CDR1 and CDR2 from the germline V gene are MRHNA and SNTAGT. This CDR3 contains 14 residues. The V end was cut by 6 bases, the J end by 6 bases, with 14 bases between. The CDR3 sequence is CASREMASAGELFF. For the CDR3, the DNA is TGTGCCAGCAGGGAAATGGCTAGTGCCGGGGAGCTGTTTTTT.

The chain carries TRBV6-5 and TRBJ2-1; perhaps TRBD2 as D (5 bases). This CDR3 is built from 15 residues. Trimming left V 5 bases short and J 0 bases short, with 11 bases between. Germline values: CDR1 MNHEY, CDR2 SVGAGI. For the CDR3, the DNA is TGTGCCAGCAGTCTCCCCCGGGGCTCCTACAATGAGCAGTTCTTC. It translates to CASSLPRGSYNEQFF.

The chain joins TRBV5-1 to TRBJ1-3; D gene uncertain. Trimming left V 1 base short and J 0 bases short, with 11 bases between. Germline CDR1 is SGHRS and CDR2 is YFSETQ. The CDR3 totals 16 residues. The CDR3 DNA reads as TGCGCCAGCAGCTTGTTCGGCGGTGCCTCTGGAAACACCATATATTTT. Translated: CASSLFGGASGNTIYF.

V gene TRBV6-1 combines with J gene TRBJ2-7; D may be TRBD2 (5 bases). Germline V lookup: CDR1 MNHNS, CDR2 SASEGT. V dropped 2 bases and J dropped 2 bases, with 10 bases sitting between them. CDR3 length equals 14 residues. CDR3 in DNA: TGTGCCAGCAGTGAATGGACTCCTCCCTACGAGCAGTACTTC. Residues: CASSEWTPPYEQYF.

This clone was picked up a small number of times. This chain joins TRBV19 and TRBJ1-1; D is unresolved. V was cut by 1 base and J by 1 base, with 7 bases left in between. There are 14 residues in the CDR3. Germline V gene sequence: CDR1 LNHDA, CDR2 SQIVND (reference sequence). The CDR3, as DNA: TGTGCCAGTAGTATAGTAGCCGGGAACACTGAAGCTTTCTTT. Its protein is CASSIVAGNTEAFF.

This clone came up many times. The chain links TRBV6-4 to TRBJ1-1; D perhaps matches TRBD1 (6 bases). This CDR3 contains 13 residues. Trimming left V 5 bases short and J 4 bases short, with 11 bases between. The germline gives CDR1 MRHNA, CDR2 SNTAGT. CDR3 region: CASSSTGTTEAFF. The CDR3 bases are TGTGCCAGCAGTAGTACAGGGACCACTGAAGCTTTCTTT.

The genes are TRBV5-3 and TRBJ2-2, with a tentative D call TRBD1 (5 bases). TRBV5-3 carries the ORF label, with uncertain function. CDR3 length equals 15 residues. V lost 3 bases to trimming and J lost 1 base, with 10 bases between them. The CDR3 protein is CARSSWGENTGELFF. The CDR3 DNA reads TGTGCCAGAAGCTCCTGGGGCGAGAACACCGGGGAGCTGTTTTTT.

A single count supports this clone. The rearrangement joins TRBV6-5 to TRBJ1-6, with 9 positions matching TRBD1. The trim removed 2 bases at V and 7 bases at J, leaving 3 bases unmatched. The V gene's germline CDR1 is MNHEY and CDR2 SVGAGI. This CDR3 is built from 15 residues. The CDR3 coding sequence is TGTGCCAGCAGTTACCTGGGACAGGGAAATTCACCCCTCCACTTT. Protein product: CASSYLGQGNSPLHF.

V and J are TRBV5-1 and TRBJ1-4; D unresolved. Trimming took off 0 bases at V and 5 bases at J, with 5 bases between the two ends. This CDR3 has 13 amino acids. Germline CDR1 is SGHRS and CDR2 is YFSETQ. This CDR3 is CASSLDGNEKLFF. Here the CDR3 DNA reads TGCGCCAGCAGCTTGGACGGGAATGAAAAACTGTTTTTT. Drawing the rest from reference TRBV5-1 and TRBJ1-4, the complete variable domain is KAGVTQTPRYLIKTRGQQVTLSCSPISGHRSVSWYQQTPGQGLQFLFEYFSETQRNKGNFPGRFSGRQFSNSRSEMNVSTLELGDSALYLCASSLDGNEKLFFGSGTQLSVL.

The chain recombines TRBV5-1 with TRBJ1-1; TRBD1 is a possible D gene (5 bases). Deletions cut 3 bases from V and 0 bases from J, with 15 bases between. Germline lookup yields CDR1 SGHRS and CDR2 YFSETQ. The CDR3 totals 16 residues. The chain's CDR3 is CASSWGDGLMNTEAFF. In DNA form, the CDR3 reads TGCGCCAGCAGCTGGGGGGATGGACTCATGAACACTGAAGCTTTCTTT.